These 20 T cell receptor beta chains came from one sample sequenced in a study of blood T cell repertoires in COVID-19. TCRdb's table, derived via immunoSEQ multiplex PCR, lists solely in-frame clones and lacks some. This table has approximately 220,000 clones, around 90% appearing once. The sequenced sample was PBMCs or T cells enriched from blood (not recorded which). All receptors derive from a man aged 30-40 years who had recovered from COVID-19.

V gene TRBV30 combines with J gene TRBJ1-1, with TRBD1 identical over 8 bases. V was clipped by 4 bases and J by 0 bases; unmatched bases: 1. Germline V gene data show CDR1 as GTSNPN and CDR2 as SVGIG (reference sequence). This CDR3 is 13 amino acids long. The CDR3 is CAWTGGLNTEAFF. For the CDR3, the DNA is TGTGCCTGGACAGGGGGCTTGAACACTGAAGCTTTCTTT.

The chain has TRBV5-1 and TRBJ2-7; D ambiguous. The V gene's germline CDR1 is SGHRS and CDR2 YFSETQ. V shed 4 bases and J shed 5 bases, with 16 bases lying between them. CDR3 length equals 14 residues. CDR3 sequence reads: CASSPRLPLDEQYF. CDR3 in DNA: TGCGCCAGCAGCCCAAGACTCCCCTTGGACGAGCAGTACTTC.

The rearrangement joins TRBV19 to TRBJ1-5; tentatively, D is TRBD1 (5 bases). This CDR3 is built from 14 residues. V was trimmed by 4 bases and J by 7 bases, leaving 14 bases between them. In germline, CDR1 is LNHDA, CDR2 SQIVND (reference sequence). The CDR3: CASSSETVSQPQHF. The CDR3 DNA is TGTGCCAGTAGTAGTGAGACAGTGAGCCAGCCCCAGCATTTT.

CDR3 protein: CASSQYPFGQAYEQYF. CDR3 nucleotides: TGTGCCAGCAGCCAATACCCATTCGGACAGGCCTACGAGCAGTACTTC. V and J are TRBV16 and TRBJ2-7; 7 bases match TRBD1. Looked up from germline, CDR1 is KGHSY and CDR2 is FQNENV. V was clipped by 1 base and J by 2 bases; unmatched bases: 8. The CDR3 contains 16 residues.

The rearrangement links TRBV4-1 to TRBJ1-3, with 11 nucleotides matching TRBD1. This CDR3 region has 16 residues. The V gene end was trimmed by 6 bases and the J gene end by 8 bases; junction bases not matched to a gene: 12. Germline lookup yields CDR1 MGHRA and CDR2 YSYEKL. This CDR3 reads CASSRTGGNAGDTIYF. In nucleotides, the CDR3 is TGCGCCAGCAGTCGGACAGGGGGCAATGCCGGCGACACCATATATTTT.

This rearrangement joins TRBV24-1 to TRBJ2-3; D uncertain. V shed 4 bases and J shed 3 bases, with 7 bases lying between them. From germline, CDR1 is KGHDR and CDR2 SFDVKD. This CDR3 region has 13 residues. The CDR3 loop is CATSESVTDTQYF. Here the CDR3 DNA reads TGTGCCACCAGTGAATCAGTGACAGATACGCAGTATTTT.

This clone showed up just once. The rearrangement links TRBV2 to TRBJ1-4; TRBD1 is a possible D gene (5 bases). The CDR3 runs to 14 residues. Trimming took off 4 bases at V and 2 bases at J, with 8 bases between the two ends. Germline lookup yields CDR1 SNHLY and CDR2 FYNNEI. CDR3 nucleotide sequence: TGTGCCAGCAGTGTCCAGGGTACTAATGAAAAACTGTTTTTT. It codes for CASSVQGTNEKLFF.

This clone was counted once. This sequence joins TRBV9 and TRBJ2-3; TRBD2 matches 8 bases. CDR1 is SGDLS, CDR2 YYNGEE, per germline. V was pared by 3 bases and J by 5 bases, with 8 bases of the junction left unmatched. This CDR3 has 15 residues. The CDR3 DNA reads TGTGCCAGCAGCGGCGAGCGGGAGTATGTAGATACGCAGTATTTT. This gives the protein CASSGEREYVDTQYF.

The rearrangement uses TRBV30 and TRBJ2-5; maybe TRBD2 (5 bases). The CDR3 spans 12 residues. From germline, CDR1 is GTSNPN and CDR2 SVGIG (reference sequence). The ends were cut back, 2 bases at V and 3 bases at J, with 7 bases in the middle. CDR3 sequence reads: CAWSPGEETQYF. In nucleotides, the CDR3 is TGTGCCTGGAGTCCCGGGGAAGAGACCCAGTACTTC.

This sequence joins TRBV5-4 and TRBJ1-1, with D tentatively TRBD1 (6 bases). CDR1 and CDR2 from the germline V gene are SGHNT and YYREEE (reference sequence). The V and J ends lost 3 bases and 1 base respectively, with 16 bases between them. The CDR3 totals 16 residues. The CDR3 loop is CASSWGGTTKNTEAFF. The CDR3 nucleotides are TGTGCCAGCAGCTGGGGGGGGACAACCAAGAACACTGAAGCTTTCTTT.

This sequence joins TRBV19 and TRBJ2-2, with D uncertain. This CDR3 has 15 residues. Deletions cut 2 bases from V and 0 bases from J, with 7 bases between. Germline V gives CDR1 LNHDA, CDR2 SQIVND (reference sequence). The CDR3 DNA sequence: TGTGCCAGTAGTATAAAGCGCTCGAACACCGGGGAGCTGTTTTTT. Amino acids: CASSIKRSNTGELFF.

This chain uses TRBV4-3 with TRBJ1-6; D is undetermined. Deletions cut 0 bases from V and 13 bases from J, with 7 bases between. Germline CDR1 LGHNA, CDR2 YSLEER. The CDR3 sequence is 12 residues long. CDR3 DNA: TGCGCCAGCAGCCAAGATACGGGGCCCCTCCACTTT. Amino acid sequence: CASSQDTGPLHF.

CDR3 amino acids: CASGLDTQLAGHEQFF. DNA of the CDR3: TGTGCTAGTGGTTTGGACACCCAACTAGCGGGCCATGAGCAGTTCTTC. The chain has TRBV12-5 and TRBJ2-1; 9 nucleotides match TRBD2. The CDR3 totals 16 residues. Per the germline V gene, CDR1 is LGHNT and CDR2 is FRNRAP. J was trimmed by 8 bases and V by 1 base; bases with no gene match: 9.

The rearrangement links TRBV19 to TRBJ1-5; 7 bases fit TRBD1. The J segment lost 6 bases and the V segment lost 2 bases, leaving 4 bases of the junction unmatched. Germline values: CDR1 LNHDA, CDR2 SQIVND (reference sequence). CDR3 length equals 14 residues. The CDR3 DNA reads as TGTGCCAGTAGTATAAAGACAGGGCTTCAGCCCCAGCATTTT. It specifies CASSIKTGLQPQHF.

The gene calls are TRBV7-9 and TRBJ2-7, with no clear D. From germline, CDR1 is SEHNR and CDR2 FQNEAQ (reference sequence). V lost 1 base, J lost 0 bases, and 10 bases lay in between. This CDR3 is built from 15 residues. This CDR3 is CASSLVGRSSYEQYF. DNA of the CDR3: TGTGCCAGCAGCTTAGTCGGCAGGTCCTCCTACGAGCAGTACTTC.

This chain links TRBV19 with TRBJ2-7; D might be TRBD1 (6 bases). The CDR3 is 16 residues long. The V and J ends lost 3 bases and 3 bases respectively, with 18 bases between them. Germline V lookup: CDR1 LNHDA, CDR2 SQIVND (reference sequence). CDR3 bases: TGTGCCAGTAGTATCCGGTCTTTGGGGGCCCTCTACGAGCAGTACTTC. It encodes CASSIRSLGALYEQYF.

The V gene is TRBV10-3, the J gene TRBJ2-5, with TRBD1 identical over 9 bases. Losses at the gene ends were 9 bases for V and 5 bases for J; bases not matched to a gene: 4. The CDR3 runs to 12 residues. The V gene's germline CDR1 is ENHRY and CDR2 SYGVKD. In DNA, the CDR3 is TGTGCCATAACAGGGGGCGTCGAGACCCAGTACTTC. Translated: CAITGGVETQYF.

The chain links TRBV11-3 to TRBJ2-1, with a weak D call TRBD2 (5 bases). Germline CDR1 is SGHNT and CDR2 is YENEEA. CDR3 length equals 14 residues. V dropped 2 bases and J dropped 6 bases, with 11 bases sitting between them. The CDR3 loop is CASSLSSPSNEQFF. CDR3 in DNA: TGTGCCAGCAGCTTATCTAGCCCCTCCAATGAGCAGTTCTTC.

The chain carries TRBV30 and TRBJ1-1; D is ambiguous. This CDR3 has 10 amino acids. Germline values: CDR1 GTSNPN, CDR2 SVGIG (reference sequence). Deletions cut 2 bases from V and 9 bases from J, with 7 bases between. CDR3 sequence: CAWSYTQAFF. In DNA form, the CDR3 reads TGTGCCTGGAGTTACACGCAAGCTTTCTTT.

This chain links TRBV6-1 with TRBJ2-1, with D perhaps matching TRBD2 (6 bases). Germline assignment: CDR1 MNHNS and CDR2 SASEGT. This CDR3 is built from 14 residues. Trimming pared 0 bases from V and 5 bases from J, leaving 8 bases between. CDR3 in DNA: TGTGCCAGCAGTGAAGCGGGAGGAAACAATGAGCAGTTCTTC. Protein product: CASSEAGGNNEQFF.